This T cell receptor beta chain originates from a study of cytomegalovirus exposure and HLA in healthy donors. Across the study: The 120 validation repertoires matched the roughly 630 first-cohort repertoires in platform, a later analysis reported.

Using immunoSEQ multiplex PCR, the repertoire was profiled, and TCRdb retains in-frame clones only, with some absent. The sample lists under 150,000 clones, about 87% occurring once. Study results and limitations: According to reports, the classifier identified cytomegalovirus status with high specificity and sensitivity. The tendency of first-cohort TCR clusters to co-occur in the roughly 130 validation repertoires emerged from a later analysis. Cytomegalovirus-associated status was assigned to about 170 TCR beta chains.

CDR3 length: 15 amino acids. V was clipped by 0 bases and J by 10 bases, with 19 bases between them. Per the germline V gene, CDR1 is SGHRS and CDR2 is YFSETQ. On this clone: Antigen specificity is unknown.

Source material: PBMCs. This receptor was identified in a man aged 18 to 30 in good health and CMV-seropositive. The chain has TRBV5-1 and TRBJ2-5; D unclear. As DNA, the CDR3 is TGCGCCAGCAGCTTGGAGTGGCCCACCCCGAAAAACCAGTACTTC. This sequence encodes CASSLEWPTPKNQYF.